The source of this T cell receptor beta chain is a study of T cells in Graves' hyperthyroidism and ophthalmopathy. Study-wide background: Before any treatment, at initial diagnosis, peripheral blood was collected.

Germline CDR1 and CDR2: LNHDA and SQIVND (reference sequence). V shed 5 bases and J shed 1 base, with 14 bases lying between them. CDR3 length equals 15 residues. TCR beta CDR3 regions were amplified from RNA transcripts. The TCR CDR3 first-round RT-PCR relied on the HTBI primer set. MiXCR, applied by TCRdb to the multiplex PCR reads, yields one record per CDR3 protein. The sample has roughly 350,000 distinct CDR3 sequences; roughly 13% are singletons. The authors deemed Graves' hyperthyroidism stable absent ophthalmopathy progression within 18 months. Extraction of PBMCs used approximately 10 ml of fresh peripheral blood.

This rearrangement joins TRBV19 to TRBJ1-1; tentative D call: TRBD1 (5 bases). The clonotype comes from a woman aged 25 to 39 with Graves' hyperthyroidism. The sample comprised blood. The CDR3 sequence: CASSQGGTWNTEAFF. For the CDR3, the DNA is TGTGCCAGTAGTCAGGGTGGGACTTGGAACACTGAAGCTTTCTTT.